The clone carrying this TCR beta chain was observed a few times. After removal of 4 bases from V and 1 base from J, the junction contained 11 bases not matched to a gene. There are 17 residues in the CDR3. Germline V gives CDR1 SGHNT, CDR2 YYREEE (reference sequence). This sample is part of a study of T cells in Graves' hyperthyroidism and ophthalmopathy. There were TCR beta CDR3 regions amplified from RNA transcripts. HTBI primers were employed in a first-round RT-PCR of the TCR CDR3. TCRdb reprocessed the multiplex PCR reads with MiXCR, giving one entry per CDR3 protein. The sample yields fewer than 450,000 distinct CDR3 sequences, about 18% seen once. The patients, who ranged from 18 to 65 in age, presented with newly diagnosed hyperthyroidism lasting under 2 months. Uncontrolled infection, other autoimmune disease, pregnancy or lactation excluded patients. The blood sample predates any ophthalmopathy symptoms, coming from first hyperthyroidism diagnosis. PBMCs were sourced from roughly 9.1 ml fresh peripheral blood.

This TCR came from a woman in her 30s with Graves' hyperthyroidism that later progressed to Graves' ophthalmopathy. V is TRBV5-4 and J is TRBJ1-2; 9 bases agree with TRBD1. The sample consisted of blood. The CDR3 region has the DNA TGTGCCAGCAGCGACACCAGGACAGGGGTCGTTAACTATGGCTACACCTTC. Amino acid sequence: CASSDTRTGVVNYGYTF.